This T cell receptor (beta chain) was recovered during a study of T cell responses to AZD1222 COVID-19 vaccine. Study conclusions and caveats: Clonal diversity may have been underestimated, and the donors were mostly white British, with more females than males.

About this clone: What it binds is not known.

TCRdb keeps only in-frame clones here, not all; method: immunoSEQ multiplex PCR. This sample carries some 86,000 clones, roughly 90% of them seen once, and the ten largest clones take less than 9%. The CDR3 loop spans 16 amino acids. From germline, CDR1 is LGHDT and CDR2 YNNKEL (reference sequence). Between the trimmed V and J ends, which lost 4 bases and 1 base, there was a span of 16 bases. The receptor was derived from an adult who received the AZD1222 COVID-19 vaccine. This material consisted of peripheral blood, taken 28 days after the second AZD1222 dose. The chain recombines TRBV3-1 (or the pseudogene TRBV3-2) with TRBJ1-2; D possibly corresponds to TRBD1 (6 bases). DNA for the CDR3: TGTGCCAGCAGCCCACCTCTATCGACAGGTAACTATGGCTACACCTTC. Residues: CASSPPLSTGNYGYTF.